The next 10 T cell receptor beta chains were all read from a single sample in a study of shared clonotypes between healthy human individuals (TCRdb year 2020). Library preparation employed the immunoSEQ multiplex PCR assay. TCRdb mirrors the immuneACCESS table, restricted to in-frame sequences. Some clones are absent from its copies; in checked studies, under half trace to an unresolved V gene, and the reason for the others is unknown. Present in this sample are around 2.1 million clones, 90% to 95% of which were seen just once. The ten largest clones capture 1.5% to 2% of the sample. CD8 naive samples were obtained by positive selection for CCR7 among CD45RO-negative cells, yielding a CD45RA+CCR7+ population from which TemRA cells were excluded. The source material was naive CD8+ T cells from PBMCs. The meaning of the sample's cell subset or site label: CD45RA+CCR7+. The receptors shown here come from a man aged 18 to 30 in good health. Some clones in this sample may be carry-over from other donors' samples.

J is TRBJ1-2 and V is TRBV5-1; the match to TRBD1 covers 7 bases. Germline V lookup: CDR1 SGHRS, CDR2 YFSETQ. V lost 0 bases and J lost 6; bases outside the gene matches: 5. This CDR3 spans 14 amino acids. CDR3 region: CASSLAGTADGYTF. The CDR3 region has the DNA TGCGCCAGCAGCTTGGCCGGGACAGCGGATGGCTACACCTTC.

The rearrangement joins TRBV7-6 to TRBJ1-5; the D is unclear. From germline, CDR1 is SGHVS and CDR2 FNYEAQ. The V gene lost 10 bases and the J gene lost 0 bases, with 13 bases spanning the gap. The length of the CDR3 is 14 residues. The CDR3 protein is CAMKGPYSNQPQHF. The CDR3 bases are TGTGCCATGAAGGGTCCTTATAGCAATCAGCCCCAGCATTTT.

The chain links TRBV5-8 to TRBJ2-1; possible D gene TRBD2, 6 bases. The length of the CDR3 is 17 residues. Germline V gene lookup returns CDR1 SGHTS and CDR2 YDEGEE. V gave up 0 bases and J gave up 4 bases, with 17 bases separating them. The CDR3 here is CASSLGGVGGIYNEQFF. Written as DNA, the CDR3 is TGTGCCAGCAGCTTGGGGGGAGTGGGAGGAATATACAATGAGCAGTTCTTC.

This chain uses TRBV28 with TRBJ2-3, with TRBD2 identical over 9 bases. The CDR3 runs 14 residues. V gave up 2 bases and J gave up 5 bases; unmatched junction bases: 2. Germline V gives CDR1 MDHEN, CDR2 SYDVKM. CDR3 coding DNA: TGTGCCAGCAGTTTAGGAGCGGGGGGAGATACGCAGTATTTT. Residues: CASSLGAGGDTQYF.

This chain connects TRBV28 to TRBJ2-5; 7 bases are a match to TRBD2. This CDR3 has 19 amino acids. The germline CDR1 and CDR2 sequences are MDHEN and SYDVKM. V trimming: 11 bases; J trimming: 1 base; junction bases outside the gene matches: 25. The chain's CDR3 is CAAGLLWDYTSPFQETQYF. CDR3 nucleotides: TGTGCCGCAGGGTTATTATGGGACTATACTTCTCCTTTCCAAGAGACCCAGTACTTC.

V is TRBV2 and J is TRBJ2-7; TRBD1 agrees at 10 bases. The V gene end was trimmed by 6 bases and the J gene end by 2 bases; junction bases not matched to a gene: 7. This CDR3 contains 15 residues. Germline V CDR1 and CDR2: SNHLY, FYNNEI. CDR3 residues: CASSYRQGATYEQYF. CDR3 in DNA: TGTGCCAGCAGCTACCGACAGGGGGCGACCTACGAGCAGTACTTC.

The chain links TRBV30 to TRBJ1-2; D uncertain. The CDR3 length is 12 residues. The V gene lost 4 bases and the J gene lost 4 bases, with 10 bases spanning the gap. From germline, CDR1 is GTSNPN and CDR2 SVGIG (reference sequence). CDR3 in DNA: TGTGCCTGGAAGAGCTGGGGCTATGGCTACACCTTC. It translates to CAWKSWGYGYTF.

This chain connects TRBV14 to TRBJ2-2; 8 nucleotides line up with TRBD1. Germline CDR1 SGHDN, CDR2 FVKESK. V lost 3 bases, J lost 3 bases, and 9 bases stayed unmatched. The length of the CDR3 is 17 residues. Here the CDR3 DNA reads TGTGCCAGCAGCCACTATAGGACAGGGATATACACCGGGGAGCTGTTTTTT. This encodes CASSHYRTGIYTGELFF.

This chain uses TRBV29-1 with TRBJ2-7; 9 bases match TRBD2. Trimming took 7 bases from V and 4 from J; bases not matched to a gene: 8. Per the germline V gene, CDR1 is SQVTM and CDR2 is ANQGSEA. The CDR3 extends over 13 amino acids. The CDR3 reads CSATGTSIYEQYF. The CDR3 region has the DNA TGCAGCGCAACCGGGACTAGCATATACGAGCAGTACTTC.

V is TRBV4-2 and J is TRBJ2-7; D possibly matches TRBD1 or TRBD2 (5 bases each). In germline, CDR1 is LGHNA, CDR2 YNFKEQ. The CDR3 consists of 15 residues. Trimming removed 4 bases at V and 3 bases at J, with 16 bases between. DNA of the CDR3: TGTGCCAGCAGCCCCGGGGCAGGGAGCGGCTACGAGCAGTACTTC. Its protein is CASSPGAGSGYEQYF.